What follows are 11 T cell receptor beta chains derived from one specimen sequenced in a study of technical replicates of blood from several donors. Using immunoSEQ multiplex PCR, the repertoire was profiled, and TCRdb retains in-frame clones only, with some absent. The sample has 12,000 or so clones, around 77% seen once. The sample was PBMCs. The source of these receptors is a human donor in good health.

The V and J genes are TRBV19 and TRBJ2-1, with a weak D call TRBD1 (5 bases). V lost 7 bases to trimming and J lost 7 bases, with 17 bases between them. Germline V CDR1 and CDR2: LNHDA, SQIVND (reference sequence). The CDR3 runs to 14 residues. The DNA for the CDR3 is TGTGCCAGTATGAGCGTAGGGGATCGGAATGAGCAGTTCTTC. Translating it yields CASMSVGDRNEQFF.

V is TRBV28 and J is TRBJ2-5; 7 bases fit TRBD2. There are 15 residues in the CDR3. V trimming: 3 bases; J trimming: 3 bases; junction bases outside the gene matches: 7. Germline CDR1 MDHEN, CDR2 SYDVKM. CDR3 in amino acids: CASSLSRREKETQYF. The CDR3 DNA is TGTGCCAGCAGTTTGAGCAGGCGGGAGAAAGAGACCCAGTACTTC.

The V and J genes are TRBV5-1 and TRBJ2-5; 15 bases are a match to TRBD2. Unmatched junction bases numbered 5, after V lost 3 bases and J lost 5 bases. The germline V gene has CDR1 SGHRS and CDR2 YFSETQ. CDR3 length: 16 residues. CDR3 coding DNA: TGCGCCAGCAGCTGGATGGGACTAGCGGGAGGTGAGACCCAGTACTTC. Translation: CASSWMGLAGGETQYF.

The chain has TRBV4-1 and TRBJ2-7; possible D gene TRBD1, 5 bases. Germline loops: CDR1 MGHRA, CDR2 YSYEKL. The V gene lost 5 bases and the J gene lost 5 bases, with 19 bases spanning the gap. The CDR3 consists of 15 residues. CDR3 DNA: TGCGCCAGCAGCGCCCAGGGTGTTCTAATTGACGAGCAGTACTTC. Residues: CASSAQGVLIDEQYF.

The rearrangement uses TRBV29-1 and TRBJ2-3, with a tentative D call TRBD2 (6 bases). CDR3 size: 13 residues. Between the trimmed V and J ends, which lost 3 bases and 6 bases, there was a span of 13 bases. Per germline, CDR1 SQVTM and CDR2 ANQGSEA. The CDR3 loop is CSVEGLTPDTQYF. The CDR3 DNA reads TGCAGCGTTGAGGGACTGACGCCTGATACGCAGTATTTT.

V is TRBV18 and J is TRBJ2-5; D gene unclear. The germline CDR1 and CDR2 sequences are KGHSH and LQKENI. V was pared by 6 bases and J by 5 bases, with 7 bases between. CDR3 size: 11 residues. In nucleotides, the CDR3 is TGTGCCAGCTCGACAACCGAGACCCAGTACTTC. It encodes CASSTTETQYF.

CDR3 residues: CASSPLSDRAAEAFF. The CDR3 DNA reads TGTGCCAGCTCACCACTGTCGGACAGGGCCGCTGAAGCTTTCTTT. V is TRBV18 and J is TRBJ1-1; 8 positions match TRBD1. Trimming took 1 base from V and 6 from J; bases not matched to a gene: 7. CDR3 size: 15 residues. The germline V gene encodes CDR1 KGHSH and CDR2 LQKENI. The complete variable domain, with remaining parts taken from reference TRBV18 and TRBJ1-1, reads NAGVMQNPRHLVRRRGQEARLRCSPMKGHSHVYWYRQLPEEGLKFMVYLQKENIIDESGMPKERFSAEFPKEGPSILRIQQVVRGDSAAYFCASSPLSDRAAEAFFGQGTRLTVV.

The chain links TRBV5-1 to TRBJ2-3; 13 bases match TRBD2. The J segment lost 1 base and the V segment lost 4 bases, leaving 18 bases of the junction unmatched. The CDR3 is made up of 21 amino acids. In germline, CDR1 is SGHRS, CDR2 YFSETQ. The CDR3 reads CASSHLGPGLAGEGGTDTQYF. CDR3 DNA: TGCGCCAGCAGCCACCTCGGGCCCGGACTAGCGGGAGAGGGCGGCACAGATACGCAGTATTTT.

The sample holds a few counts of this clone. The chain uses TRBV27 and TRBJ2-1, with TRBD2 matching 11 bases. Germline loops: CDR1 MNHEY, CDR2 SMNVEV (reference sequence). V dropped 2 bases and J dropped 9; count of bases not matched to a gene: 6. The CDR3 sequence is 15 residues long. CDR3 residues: CASSLGSSGRSEQFF. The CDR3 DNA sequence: TGTGCCAGCAGTTTAGGGTCTAGCGGGAGGTCTGAGCAGTTCTTC.

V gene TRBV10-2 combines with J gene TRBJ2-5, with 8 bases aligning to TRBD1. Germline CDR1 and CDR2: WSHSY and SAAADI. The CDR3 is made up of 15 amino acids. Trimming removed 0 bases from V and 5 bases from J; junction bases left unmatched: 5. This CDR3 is CASSESGQGWETQYF. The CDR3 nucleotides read TGCGCCAGCAGTGAGTCAGGACAGGGATGGGAGACCCAGTACTTC.

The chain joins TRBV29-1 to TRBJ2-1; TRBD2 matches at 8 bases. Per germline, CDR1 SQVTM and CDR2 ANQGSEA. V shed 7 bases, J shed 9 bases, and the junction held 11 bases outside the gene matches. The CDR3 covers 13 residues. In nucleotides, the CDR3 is TGCAGCGGATCGGGACTAGTACATACTGAGCAGTTCTTC. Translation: CSGSGLVHTEQFF.